Given below is one T cell receptor (beta chain) in context. Alongside a J-beta primer mix, a sample-barcoded 5' primer served in a second PCR lasting about 6 to 11 cycles. TCRdb called the 5' RACE reads again in MiXCR, with one record for every CDR3 protein. This repertoire shows 760,000 or so distinct CDR3 sequences, around a quarter found once; its top ten account for 8% to 10%. The sample originates from a study of blood T cells in healthy people across ages. Trimming left V 6 bases short and J 2 bases short, with 8 bases between. The CDR3 has 13 amino acids. The sample was also linked to a second study, of T cells of mothers and their children.

Input material: blood. The TCR comes from a boy aged 10-17 years in good health. The rearrangement joins TRBV12-3 or TRBV12-4 to TRBJ1-5; D unclear. The CDR3 spells CASSNSGNQPQHF. For the CDR3, the DNA is TGTGCCAGCAGCAACAGTGGCAATCAGCCCCAGCATTTT.